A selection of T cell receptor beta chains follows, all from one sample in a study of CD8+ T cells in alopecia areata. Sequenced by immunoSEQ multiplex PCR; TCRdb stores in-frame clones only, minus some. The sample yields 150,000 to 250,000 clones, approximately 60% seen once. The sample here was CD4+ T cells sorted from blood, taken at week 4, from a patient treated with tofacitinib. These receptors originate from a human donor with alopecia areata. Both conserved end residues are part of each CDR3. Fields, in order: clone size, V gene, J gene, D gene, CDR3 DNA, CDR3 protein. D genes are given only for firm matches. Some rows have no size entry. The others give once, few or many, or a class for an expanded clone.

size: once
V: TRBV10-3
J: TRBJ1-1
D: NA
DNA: TGTGCCATCAGACCGTTGGACAGTGAAGCTTTCTTT
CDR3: CAIRPLDSEAFF

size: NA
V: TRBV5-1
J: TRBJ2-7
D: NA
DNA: TGCGCCAGCAGCTTGGGGGAGAGGGAGTACGAGCAGTACTTC
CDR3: CASSLGEREYEQYF

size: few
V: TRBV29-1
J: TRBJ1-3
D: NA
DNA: TGCAGCGTTGATCTTGGAAACACCATATATTTT
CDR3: CSVDLGNTIYF

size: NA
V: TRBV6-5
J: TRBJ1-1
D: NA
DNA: TGTGCCAGCACCGAAACCGGGAACGAAGCTTTCTTT
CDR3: CASTETGNEAFF

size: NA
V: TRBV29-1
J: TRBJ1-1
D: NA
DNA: TGCAGCTTGGCCTGGACTGGGGACACTGAAGCTTTCTTT
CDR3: CSLAWTGDTEAFF

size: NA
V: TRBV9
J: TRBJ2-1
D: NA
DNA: TGTGCCAGCAGCCCTCGGCAGGCTAGCTCCTACAATGAGCAGTTCTTC
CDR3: CASSPRQASSYNEQFF

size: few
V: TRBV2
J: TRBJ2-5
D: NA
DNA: TGTGCCAGCAGTGTAGGGGAGGAGACCCAGTACTTC
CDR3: CASSVGEETQYF

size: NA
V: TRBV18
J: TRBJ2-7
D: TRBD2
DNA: TGTGCCAGCTCACCGGGCCGGGAGGGTTACGAGCAGTACTTC
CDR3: CASSPGREGYEQYF

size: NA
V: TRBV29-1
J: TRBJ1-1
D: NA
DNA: TGCAGCGTTGATGGGGACACTGAAGCTTTCTTT
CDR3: CSVDGDTEAFF

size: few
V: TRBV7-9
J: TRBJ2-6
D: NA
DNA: TGTGCCAGCAGCTTAGCGCCGGCGCCTGGGGCCAACGTCCTGACTTTC
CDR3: CASSLAPAPGANVLTF

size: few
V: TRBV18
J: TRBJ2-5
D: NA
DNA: TGTGCCAGCTCACAAGAGACCCAGTACTTC
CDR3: CASSQETQYF

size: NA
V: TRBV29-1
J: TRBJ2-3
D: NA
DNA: TGCAGCGTTGTTGGGACCCTAATTGATACGCAGTATTTT
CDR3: CSVVGTLIDTQYF

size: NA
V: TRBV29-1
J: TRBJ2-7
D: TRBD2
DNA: TGCAGCGCCGATCAAAGCGGGACCTCCTACGAGCAGTACTTC
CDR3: CSADQSGTSYEQYF

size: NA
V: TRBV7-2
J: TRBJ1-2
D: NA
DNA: TGTGCCAGCAGCTCGACTAACAGGGCTGGCTATGGCTACACCTTC
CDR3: CASSSTNRAGYGYTF

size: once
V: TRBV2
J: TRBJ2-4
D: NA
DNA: TGTGCCAGCAGTGAAGGCACTTTAGCCAAAAACATTCAGTACTTC
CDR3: CASSEGTLAKNIQYF

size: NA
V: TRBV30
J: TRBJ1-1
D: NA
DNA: TGTGCCTGGAGCGACCTAGGGACGGTGAACACTGAAGCTTTCTTT
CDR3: CAWSDLGTVNTEAFF

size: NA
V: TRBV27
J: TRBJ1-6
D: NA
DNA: TGTGCCACTGGACGGACTAATTCACCCCTCCACTTT
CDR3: CATGRTNSPLHF